This T cell receptor (beta chain) was observed in a study of regulatory T cells in long-lasting Graves disease. Findings and caveats of the study: Persistent disease favored TRBV28, TRBJ1-2 and TRBJ2-5.

Through Arm-PCR of CDR3 regions and iRepertoire HTBI primers, TCR beta libraries were built. Via MiXCR, TCRdb re-called the multiplex PCR reads, giving one row per CDR3 protein. This sample has about 430,000 distinct CDR3 sequences, with 15% found just once. Stated time point: newly diagnosed GD, antithyroid drugs for less than 3 months. Researchers made the TCR library from RNA that was extracted from PBMCs. American Thyroid Association guidelines were used to diagnose Graves' disease. As for this clonotype: Its antigen remains unknown.

Germline lookup yields CDR1 GTSNPN and CDR2 SVGIG (reference sequence). V was cut by 3 bases and J by 0 bases, with 9 bases left in between. The CDR3 contains 14 residues. Another study also made use of these data, one on T cells in Graves' hyperthyroidism and ophthalmopathy.

The chain is built from TRBV30 and TRBJ2-4; D gene ambiguous. The origin of this receptor is a woman aged 40-49 years with Graves disease. The specimen was peripheral blood mononuclear cells (PBMCs), collected at new diagnosis, from a patient treated with antithyroid drugs. This chain's CDR3 is CAWRKGIAKNIQYF. The CDR3 bases are TGTGCCTGGAGGAAAGGGATAGCCAAAAACATTCAGTACTTC. Looking up the rest from reference TRBV30 and TRBJ2-4 gives the full variable domain: SQTIHQWPATLVQPVGSPLSLECTVEGTSNPNLYWYRQAAGRGLQLLFYSVGIGQISSEVPQNLSASRPQDRQFILSSKKLLLSDSGFYLCAWRKGIAKNIQYFGAGTRLSVL.